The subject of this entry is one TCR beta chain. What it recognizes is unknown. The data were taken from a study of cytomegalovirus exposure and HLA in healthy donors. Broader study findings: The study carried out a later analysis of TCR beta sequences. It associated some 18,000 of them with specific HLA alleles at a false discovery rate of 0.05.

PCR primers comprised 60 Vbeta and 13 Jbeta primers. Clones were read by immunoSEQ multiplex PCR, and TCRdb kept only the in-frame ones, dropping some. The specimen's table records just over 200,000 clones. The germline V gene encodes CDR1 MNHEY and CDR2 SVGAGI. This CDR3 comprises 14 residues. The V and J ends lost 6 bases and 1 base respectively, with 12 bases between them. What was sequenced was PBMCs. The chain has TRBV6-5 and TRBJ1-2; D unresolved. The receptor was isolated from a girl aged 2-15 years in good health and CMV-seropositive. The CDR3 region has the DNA TGTGCCAGCAGCCCTACCGAGATTAACTATGGCTACACCTTC. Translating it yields CASSPTEINYGYTF.